These 18 T cell receptor beta chains were sequenced from one sample in a study of blood T cell repertoires in COVID-19. Libraries were prepared by immunoSEQ multiplex PCR; TCRdb keeps only in-frame clonotypes and omits some of them. The sample shows 130,000 to 150,000 clones, more than 75% of them seen only once. Sample: peripheral blood. The receptors were gathered from a man older than 75 with acute or convalescent COVID-19.

This chain connects TRBV7-2 to TRBJ2-7; TRBD2 matches 12 bases. Looked up from germline, CDR1 is SGHTA and CDR2 is FQGNSA. Trimming removed 5 bases from V and 2 bases from J; junction bases left unmatched: 4. The CDR3 consists of 15 residues. CDR3 DNA sequence: TGTGCCAGCAGCATACTAGCGGGGGGAGCCTACGAGCAGTACTTC. Its translation: CASSILAGGAYEQYF. The entire variable domain, with the rest obtained from reference TRBV7-2 and TRBJ2-7, is as follows: GAGVSQSPSNKVTEKGKDVELRCDPISGHTALYWYRQSLGQGLEFLIYFQGNSAPDKSGLPSDRFSAERTGGSVSTLTIQRTQQEDSAVYLCASSILAGGAYEQYFGPGTRLTVT.

The chain has TRBV5-1 and TRBJ2-3; D is possibly TRBD2 (6 bases). Trimming left V 0 bases short and J 3 bases short, with 14 bases between. CDR1 is SGHRS and CDR2 is YFSETQ in the germline V gene. There are 16 residues in the CDR3. The CDR3 protein is CASSLEGGTRTDTQYF. The CDR3 nucleotides read TGCGCCAGCAGCTTGGAAGGAGGGACGAGAACAGATACGCAGTATTTT. The full variable domain, with the rest looked up from reference TRBV5-1 and TRBJ2-3, is KAGVTQTPRYLIKTRGQQVTLSCSPISGHRSVSWYQQTPGQGLQFLFEYFSETQRNKGNFPGRFSGRQFSNSRSEMNVSTLELGDSALYLCASSLEGGTRTDTQYFGPGTRLTVL.

The gene calls are TRBV6-2 or TRBV6-3 and TRBJ1-5; tentative D call: TRBD1 (6 bases). CDR1 is MNHEY and CDR2 is SVGEGT in the germline V gene. CDR3 length equals 14 residues. V lost 4 bases, J lost 4 bases, and 11 bases lay in between. The CDR3 reads CASSSGVGNQPQHF. The CDR3 bases are TGTGCCAGCAGTTCAGGGGTAGGGAATCAGCCCCAGCATTTT.

The genes are TRBV28 and TRBJ1-1; D remains ambiguous. V was pared by 3 bases and J by 1 base, with 15 bases between. The germline V gene encodes CDR1 MDHEN and CDR2 SYDVKM. The CDR3 extends over 16 amino acids. CDR3 in amino acids: CASSFEWREQNTEAFF. Here the CDR3 DNA reads TGTGCCAGCAGTTTCGAATGGAGGGAACAGAACACTGAAGCTTTCTTT.

The chain uses TRBV28 and TRBJ2-3; TRBD2 might be the D (5 bases). Trimming shortened V by 6 bases and J by 8 bases, and 6 bases separated the two germline ends. Per the germline V gene, CDR1 is MDHEN and CDR2 is SYDVKM. There are 10 residues in the CDR3. The CDR3 nucleotides read TGTGCCAGCAGCCGGGGTACGCAGTATTTT. It translates to CASSRGTQYF.

The chain has TRBV28 and TRBJ1-5; D might be TRBD1 (6 bases). CDR1 and CDR2 (germline): MDHEN, SYDVKM. Trimming pared 2 bases from V and 5 bases from J, leaving 10 bases between. The CDR3 is made up of 14 amino acids. The CDR3, as DNA: TGTGCCAGCAGTTTAGTTACAGGGTATCAGCCCCAGCATTTT. This translates into CASSLVTGYQPQHF.

This chain links TRBV5-1 with TRBJ2-3, with 9 bases lining up with TRBD1. The CDR3 covers 17 residues. V shed 0 bases and J 1 base; nucleotides not matched to a gene: 6. Germline loops: CDR1 SGHRS, CDR2 YFSETQ. CDR3 amino acids: CASSLDGTGPGTDTQYF. The CDR3 nucleotides read TGCGCCAGCAGCTTGGATGGGACAGGGCCCGGCACAGATACGCAGTATTTT.

The CDR3 loop is CASQLVAEANIQYF. In DNA, the CDR3 is TGCGCCAGCCAACTAGTTGCAGAGGCAAACATTCAGTACTTC. The chain carries TRBV10-2 and TRBJ2-4; TRBD2 might be the D (5 bases). Trimming shortened V by 8 bases and J by 6 bases, and 17 bases separated the two germline ends. From germline, CDR1 is WSHSY and CDR2 SAAADI. The CDR3 is 14 residues long.

V gene TRBV6-1 combines with J gene TRBJ1-1; D ambiguous. The germline CDR1 and CDR2 sequences are MNHNS and SASEGT. The V and J ends lost 1 base and 4 bases respectively, with 16 bases between them. This CDR3 comprises 16 residues. CDR3 in DNA: TGTGCCAGCAGTGAAGGGGTCCGCCATGGAGGCACTGAAGCTTTCTTT. Its translation: CASSEGVRHGGTEAFF.

The chain has TRBV2 and TRBJ1-5; no firm D call. The CDR3 consists of 13 residues. Looked up from germline, CDR1 is SNHLY and CDR2 is FYNNEI. The germline V and J ends were trimmed by 6 bases and 3 bases, with 9 bases remaining between them. CDR3 amino acids: CASSRSLNQPQHF. CDR3 coding DNA: TGTGCCAGCAGCCGTAGTCTCAATCAGCCCCAGCATTTT.

The chain recombines TRBV7-2 with TRBJ2-3; D call uncertain. CDR1 is SGHTA and CDR2 is FQGNSA in the germline V gene. The V gene lost 5 bases and the J gene lost 6 bases, with 12 bases spanning the gap. The CDR3 loop spans 13 amino acids. CDR3 sequence (DNA): TGTGCCAGCAGCGCTAACCCCGGGGATACGCAGTATTTT. Amino acids: CASSANPGDTQYF.

This chain connects TRBV13 to TRBJ2-2, with 12 bases matching TRBD1. Germline loops: CDR1 PRHDT, CDR2 FYEKMQ (reference sequence). The CDR3 totals 16 residues. V lost 4 bases and J lost 5; bases outside the gene matches: 5. In nucleotides, the CDR3 is TGTGCCAGCAGCTCGGGACAGGGGGCTCTTACCGGGGAGCTGTTTTTT. It is translated as CASSSGQGALTGELFF.

CDR3 sequence (DNA): TGTGCCAGCAGACTTGGAGGTGCGAACAATCAGCCCCAGCATTTT. Its translation: CASRLGGANNQPQHF. The chain uses TRBV7-8 and TRBJ1-5; D remains ambiguous. This CDR3 region has 15 residues. Trimming removed 6 bases from V and 3 bases from J, with 15 bases in between. Germline CDR1 is SGHVS and CDR2 is FQNEAQ.

This sequence joins TRBV7-2 and TRBJ1-1; D call uncertain. This CDR3 spans 13 amino acids. V was shortened by 5 bases and J by 3 bases, with 10 bases between the two germline ends. Germline V gene sequence: CDR1 SGHTA, CDR2 FQGNSA. CDR3 nucleotide sequence: TGTGCCAGCAGCCCTCGGGTCGACACTGAAGCTTTCTTT. Protein sequence: CASSPRVDTEAFF.

This chain links TRBV27 with TRBJ2-1, with 9 bases fitting TRBD1. This CDR3 is built from 15 residues. V gave up 3 bases and J gave up 8 bases; unmatched junction bases: 8. Germline assignment: CDR1 MNHEY and CDR2 SMNVEV (reference sequence). DNA of the CDR3: TGTGCCAGCAGTTTCCGGGACAGGGCCCCTGATGAGCAGTTCTTC. Translation gives CASSFRDRAPDEQFF.

The V gene is TRBV13, the J gene TRBJ2-1; 12 nucleotides line up with TRBD1. Germline V CDR1 and CDR2: PRHDT, FYEKMQ (reference sequence). There are 17 residues in the CDR3. After removal of 1 base from V and 4 bases from J, the junction contained 5 bases not matched to a gene. The CDR3 DNA sequence: TGTGCCAGCAGCTTAGATGGGACAGGGGGCATATACAATGAGCAGTTCTTC. It translates to CASSLDGTGGIYNEQFF.

The chain combines TRBV19 with TRBJ2-3; possible D gene TRBD1, 5 bases. Trimming cost V 6 bases and J 6 bases, with 13 bases left between them. This CDR3 has 13 residues. CDR1 and CDR2 (germline): LNHDA, SQIVND (reference sequence). CDR3 in DNA: TGTGCCAGTAGCCTACCAGGGTCGGATACGCAGTATTTT. It codes for CASSLPGSDTQYF.

The genes are TRBV4-2 and TRBJ2-2, with TRBD1 identical over 8 bases. Germline CDR1 reads LGHNA; CDR2 reads YNFKEQ. Losses at the gene ends were 3 bases for V and 0 bases for J; bases not matched to a gene: 12. This CDR3 has 19 amino acids. CDR3: CASSQKGAGGPPNTGELFF. Written as DNA, the CDR3 is TGTGCCAGCAGCCAGAAGGGGGCAGGGGGCCCCCCGAACACCGGGGAGCTGTTTTTT.